The subject of this entry is one T cell receptor beta chain. These data are taken from a study of blood T cell repertoires in COVID-19. Germline lookup yields CDR1 LNHDA and CDR2 SQIVND (reference sequence). The CDR3 consists of 14 residues. Trimming took off 6 bases at V and 6 bases at J, with 17 bases between the two ends. TCRdb's table, derived via immunoSEQ multiplex PCR, lists solely in-frame clones and lacks some. The sample has fewer than 350,000 clones; about 90% are singletons. The receptor was isolated from a woman in her 30s with COVID-19, enrolled during active disease. The source material was peripheral blood. This chain links TRBV19 with TRBJ1-1, with TRBD1 as a possible D gene (5 bases). The CDR3 DNA is TGTGCCAGTAGCCCCCTCAGGGTCAGGGCTGAAGCTTTCTTT. This sequence encodes CASSPLRVRAEAFF.